A single sample is the source of the 27 T cell receptor beta chains below, sequenced in a study of OX40 agonist ivuxolimab in advanced cancers. Sequencing used immunoSEQ multiplex PCR; TCRdb keeps in-frame clones, though not all of them. The table lists about 17,000 clones, about 89% of them singletons. Sequencing was performed on CD4+ or CD8+ T cells sorted from blood, taken in a trial of the OX40 agonist ivuxolimab. These receptors came from an adult with an advanced solid tumor such as melanoma, head and neck, liver or kidney cancer.

The rearrangement joins TRBV9 to TRBJ2-5, with D perhaps given as TRBD1 or TRBD2 (6 bases each). The CDR3 extends over 15 amino acids. The V and J ends lost 1 base and 4 bases respectively, with 14 bases between them. Germline V gives CDR1 SGDLS, CDR2 YYNGEE. CDR3 in amino acids: CASSVSQGTRETQYF. CDR3 nucleotide sequence: TGTGCCAGCAGCGTATCTCAGGGGACTCGAGAGACCCAGTACTTC.

The chain couples TRBV7-9 to TRBJ2-7; 7 bases map to TRBD1. The junction had 7 bases not matched to a gene; V was cut back by 6 bases and J by 5 bases. The CDR3 length is 13 residues. Germline V gene data show CDR1 as SEHNR and CDR2 as FQNEAQ (reference sequence). DNA for the CDR3: TGTGCCAGCAGTACAGGGGATGTAGACGAGCAGTACTTC. This encodes CASSTGDVDEQYF.

This rearrangement joins TRBV9 to TRBJ2-1; TRBD2 agrees at 13 bases. The CDR3 is 16 amino acids. Unmatched junction bases numbered 6, after V lost 3 bases and J lost 6 bases. The germline CDR1 and CDR2 sequences are SGDLS and YYNGEE. CDR3 nucleotide sequence: TGTGCCAGCAGCGCCGGACTAGCGGGAGACGGCAATGAGCAGTTCTTC. Amino acids: CASSAGLAGDGNEQFF.

The CDR3 reads CASSSGQGTDQPQHF. CDR3 DNA sequence: TGTGCCAGCAGCTCCGGACAGGGGACGGATCAGCCCCAGCATTTT. The gene calls are TRBV11-3 and TRBJ1-5; 9 positions agree with TRBD1. CDR1 is SGHNT and CDR2 is YENEEA in the germline V gene. The length of the CDR3 is 15 residues. V lost 4 bases to trimming and J lost 5 bases; unmatched junction nucleotides: 6.

The genes are TRBV6-5 and TRBJ2-7; 8 bases map to TRBD1. V shed 0 bases and J 1 base; nucleotides not matched to a gene: 2. The germline V gene encodes CDR1 MNHEY and CDR2 SVGAGI. The CDR3 spans 15 residues. CDR3 nucleotides: TGTGCCAGCAGTTACTCGCAGGGGGCATCCTACGAGCAGTACTTC. This codes for CASSYSQGASYEQYF.

The chain has TRBV6-5 and TRBJ2-2; 7 positions match TRBD1. The germline CDR1 and CDR2 sequences are MNHEY and SVGAGI. There are 13 residues in the CDR3. The ends lost 5 bases at V and 5 bases at J; junction bases unmatched: 2. For the CDR3, the DNA is TGTGCCAGCAGTGCAGGGGGAACCGGGGAGCTGTTTTTT. It specifies CASSAGGTGELFF.

The chain carries TRBV5-4 and TRBJ2-7; 10 bases line up with TRBD1. After removal of 4 bases from V and 0 bases from J, the junction contained 4 bases not matched to a gene. This CDR3 is 15 amino acids long. Germline lookup yields CDR1 SGHNT and CDR2 YYREEE (reference sequence). The CDR3 loop is CASSRTGGSSYEQYF. CDR3 DNA sequence: TGTGCCAGCAGCCGGACAGGGGGTAGCTCCTACGAGCAGTACTTC.

The chain carries TRBV6-6 and TRBJ2-6; 7 nucleotides align to TRBD1. Germline loops: CDR1 MNHNY, CDR2 SVGAGI (reference sequence). Germline trimming cut 7 bases from V and 0 bases from J; bases unmatched to any gene: 3. The CDR3 is 15 amino acids. CDR3 nucleotides: TGTGCCAGCAAGACAGGGATCTCTGGGGCCAACGTCCTGACTTTC. As protein: CASKTGISGANVLTF.

This clone is a singleton in its sample. This chain uses TRBV11-3 with TRBJ2-7; 11 nucleotides agree with TRBD1. The length of the CDR3 is 15 residues. The junction had 6 bases not matched to a gene; V was cut back by 5 bases and J by 3 bases. Looked up from germline, CDR1 is SGHNT and CDR2 is YENEEA. The CDR3 DNA is TGTGCCAGCAGCGGAGGGACAGGGGGACTCTACGAGCAGTACTTC. Its protein is CASSGGTGGLYEQYF.

The chain combines TRBV11-2 with TRBJ1-4; unclear D gene. This CDR3 comprises 15 residues. Germline loops: CDR1 SGHAT, CDR2 FQNNGV. Between the trimmed V and J ends, which lost 5 bases and 7 bases, there was a span of 17 bases. CDR3 region: CASSPTQVHSEKLFF. In nucleotides, the CDR3 is TGTGCCAGCAGCCCCACACAAGTTCATAGTGAAAAACTGTTTTTT.

The chain couples TRBV7-6 to TRBJ2-3; 7 bases are shared with TRBD2. The germline V gene has CDR1 SGHVS and CDR2 FNYEAQ. V gave up 6 bases and J gave up 2 bases; unmatched junction bases: 8. This CDR3 contains 15 residues. CDR3 amino acids: CASRRTSSHTDTQYF. DNA for the CDR3: TGTGCCAGCAGACGGACTAGTAGCCACACAGATACGCAGTATTTT.

CDR3 protein: CASSQTSGGGETQYF. As DNA, the CDR3 is TGCGCCAGCAGCCAAACTAGCGGGGGAGGGGAGACCCAGTACTTC. The rearrangement joins TRBV4-3 to TRBJ2-5; 11 bases are a match to TRBD2. From germline, CDR1 is LGHNA and CDR2 YSLEER. The junction had 4 bases not matched to a gene; V was cut back by 2 bases and J by 5 bases. The CDR3 runs to 15 residues.

This clone has just one count. For the CDR3, the DNA is TGTGCCAGTATATTTGATCGGACTAATGAAAAACTGTTTTTT. Residues: CASIFDRTNEKLFF. The chain recombines TRBV19 with TRBJ1-4; D is unclear. The CDR3 sequence is 14 residues long. Trimming removed 7 bases from V and 2 bases from J, with 11 bases in between. Germline V CDR1 and CDR2: LNHDA, SQIVND (reference sequence).

This clone was seen once. The chain carries TRBV27 and TRBJ2-5; 13 nucleotides align to TRBD2. The CDR3 length is 16 residues. V lost 5 bases to trimming and J lost 2 bases; unmatched junction nucleotides: 5. In germline, CDR1 is MNHEY, CDR2 SMNVEV (reference sequence). CDR3 region: CASSILAGGPQETQYF. CDR3 nucleotides: TGTGCCAGCAGTATACTAGCGGGAGGGCCTCAAGAGACCCAGTACTTC.

The CDR3 DNA sequence: TGTGCAAGTCGCTTAGCGCATAACGGCCTGGACAGGGCAGAAGGGGCCCAAGAGACCCAGTACTTC. Translating gives CASRLAHNGLDRAEGAQETQYF. The chain has TRBV12-2 and TRBJ2-5; the DNA was not compared with TRBD1, the D call given in the table. TRBV12-2 is a documented pseudogene. This CDR3 is 22 amino acids long.

The chain uses TRBV30 and TRBJ1-1; 7 positions match TRBD1. J was trimmed by 4 bases and V by 4 bases; bases with no gene match: 6. Germline lookup yields CDR1 GTSNPN and CDR2 SVGIG (reference sequence). CDR3 length: 13 amino acids. DNA for the CDR3: TGTGCCTGGATTGTCAGGGGGTTCACTGAAGCTTTCTTT. It encodes CAWIVRGFTEAFF.

This clone occurred once. The gene calls are TRBV19 and TRBJ2-5; D gene ambiguous. The CDR3 covers 16 residues. V dropped 0 bases and J dropped 2 bases, with 13 bases sitting between them. The germline V gene encodes CDR1 LNHDA and CDR2 SQIVND (reference sequence). CDR3 coding DNA: TGTGCCAGTAGTATAGATTTAGGCAGAGAACAAGAGACCCAGTACTTC. Its protein product is CASSIDLGREQETQYF.

This chain connects TRBV30 to TRBJ2-7; 7 bases are shared with TRBD1. Germline CDR1 reads GTSNPN; CDR2 reads SVGIG (reference sequence). This CDR3 comprises 15 residues. The trim removed 0 bases at V and 4 bases at J, leaving 9 bases unmatched. The CDR3 loop reads CAWSVQRQGVYEQYF. DNA for the CDR3: TGTGCCTGGAGTGTACAGAGACAGGGCGTGTACGAGCAGTACTTC.

This clone was seen only a few times. V usage is TRBV29-1 and J usage is TRBJ1-4; maybe TRBD1 (5 bases). Germline loops: CDR1 SQVTM, CDR2 ANQGSEA. The CDR3 totals 13 residues. V was shortened by 7 bases and J by 1 base, with 10 bases between the two germline ends. CDR3 residues: CSATDLTNEKLFF. CDR3 sequence (DNA): TGCAGCGCGACAGATTTAACTAATGAAAAACTGTTTTTT.

The chain uses TRBV2 and TRBJ2-1, with D perhaps being TRBD1 or TRBD2 (9 bases each). The V end lost 5 bases, the J end lost 4 bases, and 30 bases lay between the germline ends. Germline-derived CDR1 and CDR2 are SNHLY and FYNNEI. CDR3 size: 20 residues. DNA of the CDR3: TGTGCCAGCAGTAAACCGGGACAGGGTTTTCTAGCGGGGAGATACAATGAGCAGTTCTTC. Translation gives CASSKPGQGFLAGRYNEQFF.

This clone has just one count. This sequence joins TRBV15 and TRBJ2-7, with D maybe TRBD2 (5 bases). The CDR3 totals 14 residues. Germline loops: CDR1 LNHNV, CDR2 YYDKDF (reference sequence). Trimming removed 3 bases at V and 3 bases at J, with 12 bases between. CDR3 in DNA: TGTGCCACCAGCAGGCTCCCCCGGGACTACGAGCAGTACTTC. Translating gives CATSRLPRDYEQYF.

The chain combines TRBV4-1 with TRBJ2-7, with 10 bases lining up with TRBD2. Germline CDR1 MGHRA, CDR2 YSYEKL. The CDR3 totals 15 residues. The V segment lost 2 bases and the J segment 3 bases; nucleotides outside the gene matches: 4. The CDR3, as DNA: TGCGCCAGCAGCCAAAATAGCGGGGGGTTCTACGAGCAGTACTTC. Protein: CASSQNSGGFYEQYF.

The V and J genes are TRBV7-6 and TRBJ2-7, with 7 bases identical to TRBD1. The CDR3 sequence is 14 residues long. V lost 4 bases to trimming and J lost 3 bases; unmatched junction nucleotides: 6. Germline CDR1 and CDR2: SGHVS and FNYEAQ. The chain's CDR3 is CASSSDRVNYEQYF. The CDR3 DNA follows: TGTGCCAGCAGCTCAGACAGGGTCAACTACGAGCAGTACTTC.

The chain carries TRBV19 and TRBJ2-7; the D is unclear. The CDR3 contains 14 residues. The V gene's germline CDR1 is LNHDA and CDR2 SQIVND (reference sequence). The V gene lost 5 bases and the J gene lost 2 bases, with 13 bases spanning the gap. This CDR3 reads CASSYGTDTYEQYF. CDR3 nucleotide sequence: TGTGCCAGTAGTTATGGAACAGATACCTACGAGCAGTACTTC.

This clone is a singleton in its sample. This chain links TRBV6-1 with TRBJ2-5, with D unresolved. The DNA end lines up better with TRBJ2-7; the J call may be wrong. There are 14 residues in the CDR3. CDR1 and CDR2 from the germline V gene are MNHNS and SASEGT. In nucleotides, the CDR3 is TGTGCCAGCAGTGAAGTTGTACCCTCCTACGAGCAGTACTTC. Protein product: CASSEVVPSYEQYF.

The chain couples TRBV2 to TRBJ2-3; possible D gene TRBD2, 5 bases. Trimming pared 3 bases from V and 0 bases from J, leaving 10 bases between. CDR1 and CDR2 (germline): SNHLY, FYNNEI. The CDR3 covers 15 residues. The DNA for the CDR3 is TGTGCCAGCAGTGAGACCCGGGGAAGCACAGATACGCAGTATTTT. Its protein product is CASSETRGSTDTQYF. Full variable domain (outside the CDR3, taken from reference TRBV2 and TRBJ2-3): EPEVTQTPSHQVTQMGQEVILRCVPISNHLYFYWYRQILGQKVEFLVSFYNNEISEKSEIFDDQFSVERPDGSNFTLKIRSTKLEDSAMYFCASSETRGSTDTQYFGPGTRLTVL.

The chain has TRBV7-6 and TRBJ2-7; D is ambiguous. Looked up from germline, CDR1 is SGHVS and CDR2 is FNYEAQ. This CDR3 region has 13 residues. V lost 8 bases, J lost 0 bases, and 11 bases lay in between. The CDR3 protein is CASARPSSYEQYF. CDR3 nucleotides: TGTGCCAGCGCCCGACCGAGCTCCTACGAGCAGTACTTC.